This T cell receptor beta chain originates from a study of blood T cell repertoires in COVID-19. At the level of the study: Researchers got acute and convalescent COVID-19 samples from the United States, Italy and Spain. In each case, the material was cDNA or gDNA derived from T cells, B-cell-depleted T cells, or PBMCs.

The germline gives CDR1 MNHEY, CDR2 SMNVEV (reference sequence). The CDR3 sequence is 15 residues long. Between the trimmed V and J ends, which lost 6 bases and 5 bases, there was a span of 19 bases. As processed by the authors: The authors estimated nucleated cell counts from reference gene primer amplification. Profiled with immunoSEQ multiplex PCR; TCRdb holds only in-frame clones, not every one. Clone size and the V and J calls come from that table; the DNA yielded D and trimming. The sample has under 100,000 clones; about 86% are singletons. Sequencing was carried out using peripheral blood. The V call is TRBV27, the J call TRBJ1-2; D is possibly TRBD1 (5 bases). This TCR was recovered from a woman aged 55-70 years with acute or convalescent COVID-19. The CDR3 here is CASRRYDSAYYGYTF. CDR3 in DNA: TGTGCCAGCAGGAGATACGACAGCGCCTATTATGGCTACACCTTC.